The TCR beta chain under discussion was sequenced for a study of T cells in Graves' hyperthyroidism and ophthalmopathy. Study results and limitations: Among clonotypes expanded in thyroid above 0.001, most were also found in blood.

Points on this clonotype: Its antigen is unknown.

TCR beta CDR3 regions were amplified from RNA transcripts. When the TCR CDR3 underwent first-round RT-PCR, the HTBI primer set was used. TCRdb reprocessed the multiplex PCR reads via MiXCR and lists one record per CDR3 protein. The sample includes nearly 750,000 distinct CDR3 sequences, about 35% of them seen just once. Participants, patients aged 18 to 65, had newly diagnosed hyperthyroidism with a duration under 2 months. Thyroid ultrasound, orbital computed tomography, clinical symptoms, and serum thyroxine and TRAb underpinned diagnoses. PBMCs were sourced from roughly 10 ml fresh peripheral blood. This TCR came from a woman aged 40 to 55 with Graves' hyperthyroidism. The sequenced material came from blood.

CDR3: CADQLAPDTQYF. The CDR3 DNA sequence: TGTGCAGACCAGCTAGCTCCAGATACGCAGTATTTT. This sequence joins TRBV12-3 or TRBV12-4 and TRBJ2-3; D perhaps matches TRBD2 (5 bases). The CDR3 is made up of 12 amino acids.